The present TCR beta chain was sequenced within a study of identical twins. Study-wide findings and caveats: Out-of-frame alpha sequences that twins shared showed excess low generation probability.

The CDR3 extends over 16 amino acids. Germline trimming cut 1 base from V and 5 bases from J; bases unmatched to any gene: 9. CDR1 and CDR2 (germline): MNHEY, SMNVEV (reference sequence). There are a few counts of this clonotype. The antigen is unknown. Via MiXCR, TCRdb re-called the 5' RACE reads, giving one row per CDR3 protein. The repertoire holds approximately 1.8 million distinct CDR3 sequences, with more than 30% as singletons. The origin of this receptor is a newborn girl in good health. The sequenced material came from cord blood. V is TRBV27 and J is TRBJ2-5; 8 nucleotides match TRBD2. For the CDR3, the DNA is TGTGCCAGCAGTTTATATACGGGAGGGCCGGGGGAGACCCAGTACTTC. It specifies CASSLYTGGPGETQYF.